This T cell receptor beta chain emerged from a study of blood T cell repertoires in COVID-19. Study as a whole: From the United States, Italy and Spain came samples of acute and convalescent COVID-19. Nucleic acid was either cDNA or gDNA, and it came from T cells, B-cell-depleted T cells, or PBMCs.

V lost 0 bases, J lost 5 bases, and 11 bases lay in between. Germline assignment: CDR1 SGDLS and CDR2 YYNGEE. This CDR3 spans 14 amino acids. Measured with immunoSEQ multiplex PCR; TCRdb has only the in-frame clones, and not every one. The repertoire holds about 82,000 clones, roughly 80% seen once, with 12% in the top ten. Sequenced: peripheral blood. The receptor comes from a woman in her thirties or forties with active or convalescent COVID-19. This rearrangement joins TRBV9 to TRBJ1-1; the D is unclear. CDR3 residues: CASSVDGFGTEAFF. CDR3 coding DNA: TGTGCCAGCAGCGTAGACGGGTTCGGTACTGAAGCTTTCTTT.